Listed below are T cell receptor beta chains from one sample, sequenced in a study of T cells after yellow fever vaccination. MiXCR was run by TCRdb on the 5' RACE reads, yielding one entry per CDR3 protein. The sample has some 320,000 distinct CDR3 sequences, around 8.6% seen once. Sequencing was performed on CD4+ T cells sorted from PBMCs, taken 5 days after the yellow fever booster vaccination. The receptors originated from a man between 18 and 35 years old who received the YFV17D yellow fever vaccine. The CDR3 runs from the conserved cysteine through the conserved F or W. A D gene is named only where the DNA matches it firmly. Clone sizes are given selectively: once, few, many, or a class where the clone is expanded.

v_call	j_call	cdr3_length	clone_size	d_call	cdr3_nt	cdr3_aa
TRBV7-2	TRBJ2-5	14	few	-	TGTGCCAGCAGCGTTCAGGGCGGGATGGAGACCCAGTACTTC	CASSVQGGMETQYF
TRBV20-1	TRBJ1-5	15	-	-	TGCAGTGCTAGACGGGGGATGCGGCTGAATCAGCCCCAGCATTTT	CSARRGMRLNQPQHF
TRBV12-3/TRBV12-4	TRBJ2-1	14	many	TRBD2	TGTGCCAGCAGTTTCGGGACTAGCTACAATGAGCAGTTCTTC	CASSFGTSYNEQFF
TRBV2	TRBJ2-1	13	few	-	TGTGCCGGCGGGACAGCGAATTACAATGAGCAGTTCTTC	CAGGTANYNEQFF
TRBV20-1	TRBJ2-1	13	-	-	TGCAGCGTACAGAGCCCATCCTACAATGAGCAGTTCTTC	CSVQSPSYNEQFF
TRBV4-1	TRBJ2-3	16	-	TRBD2	TGCGCCAGCAGCCAAGAAGGCGGGGGGGCCCCAGATACGCAGTATTTT	CASSQEGGGAPDTQYF
TRBV7-9	TRBJ2-1	19	-	TRBD2	TGTGCCAGCAGCGCGGTGGGTTCTAGCGGGGGGGACTCCTACAATGAGCAGTTCTTC	CASSAVGSSGGDSYNEQFF
TRBV6-5	TRBJ1-2	14	-	TRBD1	TGTGCCAGCAGGATCGACAGGGGTAACTATGGCTACACCTTC	CASRIDRGNYGYTF
TRBV12-3/TRBV12-4	TRBJ2-3	16	-	TRBD1	TGTGCCAGCAGTACCAAGACAGGGAGACAAACAGATACGCAGTATTTT	CASSTKTGRQTDTQYF
TRBV10-3	TRBJ1-6	16	few	-	TGTGCCATCAGTGACCCTGGGAGCTCCTATAATTCACCCCTCCACTTT	CAISDPGSSYNSPLHF
TRBV5-4	TRBJ2-3	12	few	-	TGTGCCAGCAGCTCGATTGAAGATACGCAGTATTTT	CASSSIEDTQYF
TRBV7-8	TRBJ1-5	14	-	-	TGTGCCAGCAGCGAGAGGGGTAGCAATCAGCCCCAGCATTTT	CASSERGSNQPQHF
TRBV12-3/TRBV12-4	TRBJ1-1	15	many	-	TGTGCCAGCAGTTCCTACAGGGCCCTGAACACTGAAGCTTTCTTT	CASSSYRALNTEAFF
TRBV4-2	TRBJ2-7	14	many	-	TGTGCCAGCAGCCAAGATTTGGATTTCTACGAGCAGTACTTC	CASSQDLDFYEQYF
TRBV24-1	TRBJ2-5	14	few	-	TGTGCCACCAGTGAAGGGGGACGGCAAGAGACCCAGTACTTC	CATSEGGRQETQYF
TRBV20-1	TRBJ2-7	16	-	-	TGCAGTGCTCCCACCGGCCCTACGGCGAATACCCACGAGCAGTACTTC	CSAPTGPTANTHEQYF
TRBV6-1	TRBJ2-3	15	few	TRBD1	TGTGCCAGCAGTGAGGGGCAGGGGGCGTCAGATACGCAGTATTTT	CASSEGQGASDTQYF
TRBV7-2	TRBJ2-5	15	many	TRBD1	TGTGCCAGCAGCCTTTTTGGGACAGGGGGAGAGACCCAGTACTTC	CASSLFGTGGETQYF
TRBV29-1	TRBJ2-5	15	many	TRBD1	TGCAGCGTTGAAGAGGGGACAGGCGATTTGGAGACCCAGTACTTC	CSVEEGTGDLETQYF
TRBV20-1	TRBJ2-3	15	-	TRBD2	TGCAGTGCTAGAGTTAGCGGGGGGGCCAAAGATACGCAGTATTTT	CSARVSGGAKDTQYF
TRBV7-2	TRBJ2-1	17	many	-	TGTGCCAGCAGCTTATCGGTGGTTGGGGGCTTCTACAATGAGCAGTTCTTC	CASSLSVVGGFYNEQFF
TRBV5-1	TRBJ1-5	14	-	-	TGCGCCAGCAGCCCGGTAGGGCAATCACAGCCCCAGCATTTT	CASSPVGQSQPQHF
TRBV5-1	TRBJ2-1	15	many	TRBD2	TGCGCCAGCAGCTTCGGACTAGCGGCCCACAATGAGCAGTTCTTC	CASSFGLAAHNEQFF
TRBV30	TRBJ2-2	13	few	-	TGTGCCTGGAGTACCGACTTCACCGGGGAGCTGTTTTTT	CAWSTDFTGELFF
TRBV11-2	TRBJ1-1	16	many	-	TGTGCCAGCAGCTTAGAATGGCGCCTAAAGAACACTGAAGCTTTCTTT	CASSLEWRLKNTEAFF
TRBV3-1	TRBJ2-5	15	few	TRBD1	TGTGCCAGCAGCCCACGGGACAGGGGATCGGAGACCCAGTACTTC	CASSPRDRGSETQYF
TRBV5-4	TRBJ2-1	16	-	-	TGTGCCAGCAGCTTGGCCGGGGGACGGATCTACAATGAGCAGTTCTTC	CASSLAGGRIYNEQFF
TRBV20-1	TRBJ1-5	15	few	-	TGCAGTGCTAGAGACCCGACAGACGGCAATCAGCCCCAGCATTTT	CSARDPTDGNQPQHF
TRBV3-1	TRBJ2-3	15	-	-	TGTGCCAGCAGCCAACAACTAGGAACGGCAGATACGCAGTATTTT	CASSQQLGTADTQYF
TRBV6-5	TRBJ2-7	13	few	-	TGTGCCAGCAGTCCAACGGTGGGCTACGAGCAGTACTTC	CASSPTVGYEQYF
TRBV7-6	TRBJ2-2	14	many	-	TGTGCCAGCAGCTTAGTTACAGGAACCGGGGAGCTGTTTTTT	CASSLVTGTGELFF
TRBV20-1	TRBJ2-2	13	-	-	TGCAGTGCTACCGGGACTTCGGTGGGGGAGCTGTTTTTT	CSATGTSVGELFF
TRBV12-3/TRBV12-4	TRBJ2-2	15	-	-	TGTGCCAGCAGTTTACGGGAACCGAACACCGGGGAGCTGTTTTTT	CASSLREPNTGELFF